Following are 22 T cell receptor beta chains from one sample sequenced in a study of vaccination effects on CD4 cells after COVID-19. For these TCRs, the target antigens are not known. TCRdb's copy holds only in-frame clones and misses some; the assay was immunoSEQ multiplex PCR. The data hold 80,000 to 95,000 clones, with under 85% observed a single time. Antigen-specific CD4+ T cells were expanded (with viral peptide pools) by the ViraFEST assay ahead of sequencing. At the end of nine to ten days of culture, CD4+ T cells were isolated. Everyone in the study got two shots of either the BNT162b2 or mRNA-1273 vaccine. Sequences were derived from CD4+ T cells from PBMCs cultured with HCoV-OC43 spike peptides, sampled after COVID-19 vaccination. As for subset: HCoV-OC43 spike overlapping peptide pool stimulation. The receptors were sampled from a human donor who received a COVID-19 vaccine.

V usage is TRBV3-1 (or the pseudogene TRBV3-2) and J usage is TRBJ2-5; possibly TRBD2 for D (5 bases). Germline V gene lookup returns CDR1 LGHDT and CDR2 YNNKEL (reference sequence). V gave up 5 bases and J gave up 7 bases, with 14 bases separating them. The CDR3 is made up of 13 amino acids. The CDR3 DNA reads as TGTGCCAGCAGCGAAGGACCACTAGGGACCCAGTACTTC. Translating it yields CASSEGPLGTQYF.

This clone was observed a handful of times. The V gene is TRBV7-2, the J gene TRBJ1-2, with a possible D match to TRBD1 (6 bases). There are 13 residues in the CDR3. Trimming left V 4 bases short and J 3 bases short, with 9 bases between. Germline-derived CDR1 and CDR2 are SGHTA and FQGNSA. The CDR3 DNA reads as TGTGCCAGCAGCTACAGGGCGGACTATGGCTACACCTTC. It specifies CASSYRADYGYTF.

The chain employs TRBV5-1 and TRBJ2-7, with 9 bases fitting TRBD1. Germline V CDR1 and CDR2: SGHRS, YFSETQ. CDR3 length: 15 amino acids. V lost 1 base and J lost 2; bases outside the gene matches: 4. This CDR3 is CASSLRQGGPYEQYV. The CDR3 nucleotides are TGCGCCAGCAGCTTGAGACAGGGGGGCCCCTACGAGCAGTACGTC.

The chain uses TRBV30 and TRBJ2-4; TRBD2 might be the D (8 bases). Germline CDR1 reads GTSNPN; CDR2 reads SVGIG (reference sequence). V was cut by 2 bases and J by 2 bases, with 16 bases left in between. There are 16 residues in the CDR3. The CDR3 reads CAWSNRGGGTKNIQYF. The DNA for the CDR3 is TGTGCCTGGAGTAACAGGGGCGGGGGGACCAAAAACATTCAGTACTTC.

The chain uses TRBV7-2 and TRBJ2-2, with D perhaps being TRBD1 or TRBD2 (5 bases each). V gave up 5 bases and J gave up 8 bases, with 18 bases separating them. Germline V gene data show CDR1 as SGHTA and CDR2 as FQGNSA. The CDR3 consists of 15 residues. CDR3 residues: CASSLGPLGTGELFF. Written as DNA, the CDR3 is TGTGCCAGCAGCCTGGGACCCCTAGGGACGGGGGAGCTGTTTTTT.

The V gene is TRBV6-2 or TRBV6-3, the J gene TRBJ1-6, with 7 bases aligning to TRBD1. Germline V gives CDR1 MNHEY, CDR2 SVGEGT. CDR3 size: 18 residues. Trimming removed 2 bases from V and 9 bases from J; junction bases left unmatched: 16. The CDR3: CASSYGLSRGHRGSPLHF. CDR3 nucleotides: TGTGCCAGCAGTTACGGGCTCTCGAGGGGGCATAGGGGTTCACCCCTCCACTTT.

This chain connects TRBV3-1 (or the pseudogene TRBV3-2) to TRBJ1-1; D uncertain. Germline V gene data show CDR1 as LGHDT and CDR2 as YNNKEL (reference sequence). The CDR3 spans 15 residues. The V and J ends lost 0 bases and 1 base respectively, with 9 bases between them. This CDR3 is CASSQDRSTNTEAFF. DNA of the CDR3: TGTGCCAGCAGCCAAGATCGGTCGACGAACACTGAAGCTTTCTTT.

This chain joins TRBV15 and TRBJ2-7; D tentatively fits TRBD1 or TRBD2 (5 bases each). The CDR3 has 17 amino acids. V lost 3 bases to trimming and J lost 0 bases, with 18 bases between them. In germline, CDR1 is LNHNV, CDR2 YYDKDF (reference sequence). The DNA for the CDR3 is TGTGCCACCAGCAGGAAACTGGGACCCATCTCCTCCTACGAGCAGTACGTC. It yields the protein CATSRKLGPISSYEQYV.

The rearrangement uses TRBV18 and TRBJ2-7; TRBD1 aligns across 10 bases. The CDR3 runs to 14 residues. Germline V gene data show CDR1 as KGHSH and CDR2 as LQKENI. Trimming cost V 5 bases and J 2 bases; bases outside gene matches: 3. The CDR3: CASSEDRGPYEQYV. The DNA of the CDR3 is TGTGCCAGCTCAGAAGACAGGGGGCCCTACGAGCAGTACGTC.

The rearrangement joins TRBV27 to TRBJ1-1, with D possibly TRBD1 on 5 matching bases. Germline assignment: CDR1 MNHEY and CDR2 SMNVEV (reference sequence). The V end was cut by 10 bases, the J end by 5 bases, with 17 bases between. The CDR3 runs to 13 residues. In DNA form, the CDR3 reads TGTGCCATGTGGGGCCCTGCTCTGACTGAAGCTTTCTTT. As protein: CAMWGPALTEAFF.

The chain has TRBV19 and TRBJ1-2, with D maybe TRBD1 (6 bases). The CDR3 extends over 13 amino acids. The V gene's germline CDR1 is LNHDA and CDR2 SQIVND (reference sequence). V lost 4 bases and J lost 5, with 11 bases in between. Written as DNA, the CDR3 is TGTGCCAGTAGTACTACAGGGTGGTATGGCTACACCTTC. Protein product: CASSTTGWYGYTF.

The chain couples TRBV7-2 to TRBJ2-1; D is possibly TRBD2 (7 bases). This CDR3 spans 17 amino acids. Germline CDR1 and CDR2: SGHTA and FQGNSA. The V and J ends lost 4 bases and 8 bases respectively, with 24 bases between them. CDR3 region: CASSSSPGGGSRDEQFF. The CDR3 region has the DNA TGTGCCAGCAGCTCCTCCCCGGGCGGGGGCTCCAGGGATGAGCAGTTCTTC.

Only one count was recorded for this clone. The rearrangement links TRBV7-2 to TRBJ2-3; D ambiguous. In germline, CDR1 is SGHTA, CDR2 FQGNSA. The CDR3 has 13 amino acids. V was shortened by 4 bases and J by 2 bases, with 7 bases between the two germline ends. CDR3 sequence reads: CASSSLNTDTQYF. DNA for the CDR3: TGTGCCAGCAGCTCTTTAAACACAGATACGCAGTATTTT.

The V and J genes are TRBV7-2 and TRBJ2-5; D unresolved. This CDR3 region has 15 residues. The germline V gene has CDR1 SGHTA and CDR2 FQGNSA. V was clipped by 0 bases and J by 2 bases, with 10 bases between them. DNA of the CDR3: TGTGCCAGCAGCTTAGCAAATGGAGCTCAAGAGACCCAGTACTTC. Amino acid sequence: CASSLANGAQETQYF.

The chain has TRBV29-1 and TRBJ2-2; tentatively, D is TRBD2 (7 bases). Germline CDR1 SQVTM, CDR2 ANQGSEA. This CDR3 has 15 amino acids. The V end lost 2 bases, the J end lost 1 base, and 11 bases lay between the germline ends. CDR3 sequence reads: CSVELGGRNTGELFF. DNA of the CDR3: TGCAGCGTTGAACTCGGGGGGCGGAACACCGGGGAGCTGTTTTTT.

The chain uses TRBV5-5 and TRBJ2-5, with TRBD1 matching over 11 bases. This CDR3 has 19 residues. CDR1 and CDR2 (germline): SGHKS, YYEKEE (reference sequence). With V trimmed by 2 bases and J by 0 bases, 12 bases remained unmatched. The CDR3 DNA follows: TGTGCCAGCAGCTTTCCCGGGACAGGGGGTCCCTCGTACCAAGAGACCCAGTACTTC. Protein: CASSFPGTGGPSYQETQYF.

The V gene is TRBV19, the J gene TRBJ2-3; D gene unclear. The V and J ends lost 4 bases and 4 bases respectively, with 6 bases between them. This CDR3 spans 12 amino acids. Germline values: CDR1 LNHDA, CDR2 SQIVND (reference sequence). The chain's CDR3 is CASSKGADTQYF. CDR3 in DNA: TGTGCCAGTAGTAAAGGTGCAGATACGCAGTATTTT.

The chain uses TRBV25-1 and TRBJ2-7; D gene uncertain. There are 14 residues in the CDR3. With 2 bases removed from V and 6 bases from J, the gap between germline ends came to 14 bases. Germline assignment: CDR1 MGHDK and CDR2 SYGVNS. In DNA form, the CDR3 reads TGTGCCAGCAGTGAAGGATCAGGAATCGGCGAGCAGTACGTC. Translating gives CASSEGSGIGEQYV.

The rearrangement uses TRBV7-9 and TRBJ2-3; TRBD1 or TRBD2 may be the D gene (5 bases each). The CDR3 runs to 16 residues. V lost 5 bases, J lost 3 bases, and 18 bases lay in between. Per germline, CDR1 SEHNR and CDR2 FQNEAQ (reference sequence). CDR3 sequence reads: CASSPQLQGATDTQYF. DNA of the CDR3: TGTGCCAGCAGCCCGCAACTCCAGGGAGCGACAGATACGCAGTATTTT.

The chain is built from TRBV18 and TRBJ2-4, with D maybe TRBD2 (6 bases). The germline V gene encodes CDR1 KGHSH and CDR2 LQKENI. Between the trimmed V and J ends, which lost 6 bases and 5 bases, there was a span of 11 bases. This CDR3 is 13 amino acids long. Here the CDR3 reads CASSGTGENIQYF. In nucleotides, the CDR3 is TGTGCCAGCTCCGGGACTGGTGAAAACATTCAGTACTTC.

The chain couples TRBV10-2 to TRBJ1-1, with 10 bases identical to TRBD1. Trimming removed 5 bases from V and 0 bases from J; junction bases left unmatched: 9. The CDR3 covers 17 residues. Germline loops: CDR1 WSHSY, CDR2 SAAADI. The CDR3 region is CASSHYGTGVVNTEAFF. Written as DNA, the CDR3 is TGCGCCAGCAGTCATTATGGGACAGGGGTGGTGAACACTGAAGCTTTCTTT.

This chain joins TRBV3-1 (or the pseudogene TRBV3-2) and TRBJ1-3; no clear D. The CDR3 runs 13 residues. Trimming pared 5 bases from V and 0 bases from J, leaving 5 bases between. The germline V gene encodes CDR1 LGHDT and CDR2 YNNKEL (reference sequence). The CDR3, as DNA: TGTGCCAGCAGCTACAACTCTGGAAACACCATATATTTT. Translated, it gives CASSYNSGNTIYF.